Sequencing of this T cell receptor beta chain was carried out in a study of chemoradiotherapy in HPV16-positive cancers. Whole-study findings and limits: During treatment, candidate HPV-specific clones and E7-related motifs expanded in tumor. Only a couple of HPV16-positive patients supplied the functional HPV-specificity definition.

As concerns this clone: The antigen is unknown.

The CDR3 has 14 residues. Germline CDR1 is MDHEN and CDR2 is SYDVKM. Trimming stripped 2 bases from V and 7 bases from J, with 15 bases between. Repertoires were sampled repeatedly during chemoradiotherapy. Sequencing used immunoSEQ multiplex PCR; TCRdb keeps in-frame clones, though not all of them. Of about 30,000 clones in the sample, approximately 91% were seen once. This receptor was identified in a human donor with HPV-associated anogenital cancer. The V and J genes are TRBV28 and TRBJ2-7; a weak D match, TRBD2 (6 bases). The sequencing here drew on blood, taken from a patient who underwent chemoradiotherapy. CDR3 in DNA: TGTGCCAGCAGTTTAGCGGGGCTTCCAACGGAGCAGTACTTC. It is translated as CASSLAGLPTEQYF.